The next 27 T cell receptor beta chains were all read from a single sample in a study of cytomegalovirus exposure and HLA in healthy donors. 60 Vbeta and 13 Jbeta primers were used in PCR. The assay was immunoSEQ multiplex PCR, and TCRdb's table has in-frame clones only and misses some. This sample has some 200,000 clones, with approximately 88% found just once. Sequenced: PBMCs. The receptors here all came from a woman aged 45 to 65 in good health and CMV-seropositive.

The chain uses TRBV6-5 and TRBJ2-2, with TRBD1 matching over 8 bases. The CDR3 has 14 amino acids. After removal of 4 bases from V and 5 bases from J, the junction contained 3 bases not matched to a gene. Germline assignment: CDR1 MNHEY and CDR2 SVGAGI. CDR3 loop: CASSSRTGTGELFF. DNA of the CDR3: TGTGCCAGCAGTTCCCGGACAGGGACCGGGGAGCTGTTTTTT.

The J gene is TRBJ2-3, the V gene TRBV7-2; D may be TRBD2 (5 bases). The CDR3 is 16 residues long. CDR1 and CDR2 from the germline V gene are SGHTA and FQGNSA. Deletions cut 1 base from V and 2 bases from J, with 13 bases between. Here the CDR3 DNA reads TGTGCCAGCAGCTTAGAGTCGGGATTCTCCACAGATACGCAGTATTTT. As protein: CASSLESGFSTDTQYF.

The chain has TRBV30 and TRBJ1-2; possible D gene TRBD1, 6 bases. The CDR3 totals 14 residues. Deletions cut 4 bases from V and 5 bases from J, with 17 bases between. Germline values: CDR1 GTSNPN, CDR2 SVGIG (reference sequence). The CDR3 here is CAWTLGGQGYGYTF. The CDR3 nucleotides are TGTGCCTGGACCCTGGGAGGGCAGGGGTATGGCTACACCTTC.

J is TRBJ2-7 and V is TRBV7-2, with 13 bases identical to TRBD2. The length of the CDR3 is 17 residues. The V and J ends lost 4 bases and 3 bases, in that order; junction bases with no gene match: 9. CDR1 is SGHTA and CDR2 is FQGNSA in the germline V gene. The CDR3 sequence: CASSWGRLAGGLYEQYF. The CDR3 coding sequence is TGTGCCAGCAGCTGGGGCCGACTAGCGGGGGGCCTCTACGAGCAGTACTTC.

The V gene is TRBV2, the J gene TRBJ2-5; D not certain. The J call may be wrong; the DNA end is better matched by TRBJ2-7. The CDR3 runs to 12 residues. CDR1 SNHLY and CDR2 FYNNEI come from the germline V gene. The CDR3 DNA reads TGTGCCAGCTTAAGGAGCGCTGGCGAGCAGTACTTC. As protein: CASLRSAGEQYF.

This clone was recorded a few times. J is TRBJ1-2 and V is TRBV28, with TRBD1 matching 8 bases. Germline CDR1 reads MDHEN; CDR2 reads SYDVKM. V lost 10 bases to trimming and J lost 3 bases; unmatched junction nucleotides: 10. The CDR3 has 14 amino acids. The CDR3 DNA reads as TGTGCCACCCCTTCGTCGACAGGGGACTATGGCTACACCTTC. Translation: CATPSSTGDYGYTF.

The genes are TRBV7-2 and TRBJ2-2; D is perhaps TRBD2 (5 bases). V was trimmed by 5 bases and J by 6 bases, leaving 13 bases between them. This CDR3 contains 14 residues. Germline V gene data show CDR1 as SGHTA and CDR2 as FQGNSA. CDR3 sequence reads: CASSPRPEAGELFF. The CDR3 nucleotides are TGTGCCAGCAGCCCTAGGCCGGAGGCCGGGGAGCTGTTTTTT.

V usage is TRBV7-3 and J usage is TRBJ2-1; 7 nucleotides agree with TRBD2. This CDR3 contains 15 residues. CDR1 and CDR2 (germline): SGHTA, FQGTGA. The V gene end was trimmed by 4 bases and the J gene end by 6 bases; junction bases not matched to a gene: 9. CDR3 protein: CASSSGGTNPNEQFF. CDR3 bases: TGTGCCAGCAGCTCCGGGGGGACTAACCCCAATGAGCAGTTCTTC. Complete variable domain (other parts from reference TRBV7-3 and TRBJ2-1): GAGVSQTPSNKVTEKGKYVELRCDPISGHTALYWYRQSLGQGPEFLIYFQGTGAADDSGLPNDRFFAVRPEGSVSTLKIQRTERGDSAVYLCASSSGGTNPNEQFFGPGTRLTVL.

The CDR3 region has the DNA TGTGCCAGCTCAGCAGCGACAGGGACTACTGAAGCTTTCTTT. The encoded protein is CASSAATGTTEAFF. This sequence joins TRBV18 and TRBJ1-1; 7 nucleotides align to TRBD1. There are 14 residues in the CDR3. CDR1 and CDR2 (germline): KGHSH, LQKENI. Germline trimming cut 5 bases from V and 5 bases from J; bases unmatched to any gene: 8.

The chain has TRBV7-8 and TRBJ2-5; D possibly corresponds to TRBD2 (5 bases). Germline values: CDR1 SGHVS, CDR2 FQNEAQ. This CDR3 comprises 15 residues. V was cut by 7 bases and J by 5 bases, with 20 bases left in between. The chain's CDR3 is CASTAVRAPGETQYF. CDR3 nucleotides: TGTGCCAGCACCGCCGTCCGGGCCCCGGGGGAGACCCAGTACTTC.

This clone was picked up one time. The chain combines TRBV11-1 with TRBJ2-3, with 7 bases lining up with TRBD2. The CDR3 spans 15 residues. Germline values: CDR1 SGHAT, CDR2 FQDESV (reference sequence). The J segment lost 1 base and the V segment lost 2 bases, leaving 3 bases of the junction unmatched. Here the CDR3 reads CASSLRAGGTDTQYF. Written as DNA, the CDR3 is TGTGCCAGCAGCTTAAGGGCGGGGGGCACAGATACGCAGTATTTT. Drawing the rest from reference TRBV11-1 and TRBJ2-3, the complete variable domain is EAEVAQSPRYKITEKSQAVAFWCDPISGHATLYWYRQILGQGPELLVQFQDESVVDDSQLPKDRFSAERLKGVDSTLKIQPAELGDSAMYLCASSLRAGGTDTQYFGPGTRLTVL.

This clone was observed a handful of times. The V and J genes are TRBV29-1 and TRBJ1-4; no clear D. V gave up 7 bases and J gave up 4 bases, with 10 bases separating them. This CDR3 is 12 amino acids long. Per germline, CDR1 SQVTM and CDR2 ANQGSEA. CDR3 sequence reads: CSGAQNNEKLFF. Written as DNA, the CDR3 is TGCAGCGGGGCCCAAAATAATGAAAAACTGTTTTTT.

Here the CDR3 reads CASSAVAFF. In nucleotides, the CDR3 is TGTGCCAGCAGTGCAGTCGCGTTCTTC. This chain connects TRBV6-4 to TRBJ2-1; no firm D call. Germline CDR1 and CDR2: MRHNA and SNTAGT. The CDR3 is 9 residues long. V gave up 4 bases and J gave up 15 bases, with 7 bases separating them.

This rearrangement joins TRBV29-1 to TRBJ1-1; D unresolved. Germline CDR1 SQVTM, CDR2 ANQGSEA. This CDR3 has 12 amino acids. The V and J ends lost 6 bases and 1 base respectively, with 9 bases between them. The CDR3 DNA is TGCAGCGTCCTGGCCCCGAACACTGAAGCTTTCTTT. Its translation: CSVLAPNTEAFF.

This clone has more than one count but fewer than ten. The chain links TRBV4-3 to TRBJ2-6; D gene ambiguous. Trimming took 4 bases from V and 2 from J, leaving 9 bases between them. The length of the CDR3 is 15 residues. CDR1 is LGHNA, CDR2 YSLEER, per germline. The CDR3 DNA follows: TGCGCCAGCAGCCTCTACCCGACTGGGGCCAACGTCCTGACTTTC. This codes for CASSLYPTGANVLTF.

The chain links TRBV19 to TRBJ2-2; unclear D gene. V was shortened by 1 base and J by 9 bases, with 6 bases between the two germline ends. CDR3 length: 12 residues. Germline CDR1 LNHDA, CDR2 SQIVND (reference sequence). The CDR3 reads CASSIGARELFF. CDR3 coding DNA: TGTGCCAGTAGTATAGGCGCGAGGGAGCTGTTTTTT.

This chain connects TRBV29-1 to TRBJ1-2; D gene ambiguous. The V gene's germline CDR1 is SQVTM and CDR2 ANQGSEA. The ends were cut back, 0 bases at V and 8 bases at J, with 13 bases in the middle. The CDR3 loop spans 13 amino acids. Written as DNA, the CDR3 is TGCAGCGTTGAAGATCCGCGGACGGGAGGCTACACCTTC. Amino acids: CSVEDPRTGGYTF.

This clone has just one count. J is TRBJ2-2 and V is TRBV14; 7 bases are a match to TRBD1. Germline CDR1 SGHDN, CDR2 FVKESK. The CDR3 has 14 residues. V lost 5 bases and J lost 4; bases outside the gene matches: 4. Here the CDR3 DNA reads TGTGCCAGCAGCTCGACAGGGACCACCGGGGAGCTGTTTTTT. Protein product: CASSSTGTTGELFF.

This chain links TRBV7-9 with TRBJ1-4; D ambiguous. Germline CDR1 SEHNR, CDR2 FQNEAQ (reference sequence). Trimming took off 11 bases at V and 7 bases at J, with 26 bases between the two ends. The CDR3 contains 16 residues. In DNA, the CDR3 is TGTGCCTTCCATCAGAAAGGAGACCTCCTCGGTGAAAAACTGTTTTTT. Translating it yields CAFHQKGDLLGEKLFF.

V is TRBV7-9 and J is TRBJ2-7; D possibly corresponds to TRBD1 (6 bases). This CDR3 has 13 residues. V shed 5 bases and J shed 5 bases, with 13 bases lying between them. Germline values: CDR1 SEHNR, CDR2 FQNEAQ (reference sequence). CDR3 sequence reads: CASSPDRTDEQYF. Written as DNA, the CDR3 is TGTGCCAGCAGCCCGGACAGAACCGACGAGCAGTACTTC.

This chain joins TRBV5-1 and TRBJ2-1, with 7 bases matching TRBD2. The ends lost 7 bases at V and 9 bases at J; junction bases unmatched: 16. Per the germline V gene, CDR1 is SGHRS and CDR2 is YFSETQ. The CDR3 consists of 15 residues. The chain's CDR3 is CASVSGLGSGSEQFF. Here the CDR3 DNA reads TGCGCCAGCGTCTCCGGACTAGGTTCGGGCAGTGAGCAGTTCTTC.

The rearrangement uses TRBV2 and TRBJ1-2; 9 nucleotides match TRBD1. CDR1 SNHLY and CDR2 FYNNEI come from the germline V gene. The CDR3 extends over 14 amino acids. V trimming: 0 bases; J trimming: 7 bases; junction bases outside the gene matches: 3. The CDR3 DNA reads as TGTGCCAGCAGTGAAGCGGGGACAGGGAGTGGCTACACCTTC. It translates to CASSEAGTGSGYTF.

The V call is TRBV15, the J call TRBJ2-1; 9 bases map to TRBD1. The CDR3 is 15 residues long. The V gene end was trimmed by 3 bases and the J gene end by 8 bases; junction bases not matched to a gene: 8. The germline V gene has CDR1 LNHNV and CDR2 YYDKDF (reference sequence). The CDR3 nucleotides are TGTGCCACCAGCAGTGATACAGGGGGCTTCCATGAGCAGTTCTTC. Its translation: CATSSDTGGFHEQFF.

The CDR3 DNA is TGTGCCAGCAGTCCATGGGGGGGAGGGACCGGGGAGCTGTTTTTT. Its translation is CASSPWGGGTGELFF. The rearrangement joins TRBV27 to TRBJ2-2; TRBD2 aligns across 7 bases. The CDR3 has 15 residues. With 5 bases clipped from V and 5 bases from J, the junction kept 8 bases outside the gene matches. Germline CDR1 MNHEY, CDR2 SMNVEV (reference sequence).

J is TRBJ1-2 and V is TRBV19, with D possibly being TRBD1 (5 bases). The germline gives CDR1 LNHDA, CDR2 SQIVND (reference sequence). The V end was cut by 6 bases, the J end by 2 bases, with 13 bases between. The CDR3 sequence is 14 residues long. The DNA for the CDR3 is TGTGCCAGTAGAGGATGGGGCGGAAACTATGGCTACACCTTC. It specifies CASRGWGGNYGYTF.

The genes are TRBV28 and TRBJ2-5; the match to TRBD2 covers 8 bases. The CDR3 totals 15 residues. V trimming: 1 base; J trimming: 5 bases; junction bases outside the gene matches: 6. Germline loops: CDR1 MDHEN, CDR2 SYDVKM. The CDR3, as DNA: TGTGCCAGCAGTTTATATATTCCGGGGGGGGAGACCCAGTACTTC. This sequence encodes CASSLYIPGGETQYF.

This CDR3 reads CSVETWGASYEQYF. The CDR3, as DNA: TGCAGCGTTGAGACGTGGGGCGCCTCCTACGAGCAGTACTTC. The chain joins TRBV29-1 to TRBJ2-7; D may be TRBD1 (5 bases). The CDR3 totals 14 residues. Germline V lookup: CDR1 SQVTM, CDR2 ANQGSEA. V was shortened by 3 bases and J by 0 bases, with 12 bases between the two germline ends.